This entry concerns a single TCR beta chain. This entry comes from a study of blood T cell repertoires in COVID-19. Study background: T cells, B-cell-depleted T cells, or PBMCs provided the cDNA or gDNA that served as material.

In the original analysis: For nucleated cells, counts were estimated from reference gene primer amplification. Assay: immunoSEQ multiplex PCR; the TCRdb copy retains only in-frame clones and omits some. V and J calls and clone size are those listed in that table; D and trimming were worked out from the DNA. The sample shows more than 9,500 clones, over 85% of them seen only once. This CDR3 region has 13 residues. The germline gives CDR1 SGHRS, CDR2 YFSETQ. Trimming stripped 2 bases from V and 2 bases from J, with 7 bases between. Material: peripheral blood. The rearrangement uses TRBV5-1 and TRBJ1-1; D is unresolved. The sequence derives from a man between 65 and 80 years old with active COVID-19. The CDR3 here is CASSFQDNTEAFF. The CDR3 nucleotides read TGCGCCAGCAGCTTCCAGGATAACACTGAAGCTTTCTTT.